This T cell receptor beta chain was identified in a study of cytomegalovirus exposure and HLA in healthy donors. Among the donors, all were healthy bone marrow donors. About this clone itself: The target antigen is unknown.

Study conclusions and caveats: Among TCR sequences, most were rare, though some public TCRs appeared in many donors. As a later analysis revealed, the rate of TCR association differed by HLA locus, with DRB1 most and HLA-C fewest.

PCR employed 60 Vbeta and 13 Jbeta primers. TCRdb's copy holds only in-frame clones and misses some; the assay was immunoSEQ multiplex PCR. Among 140,000 to 150,000 clones listed, around 79% were seen once. J gave up 7 bases and V 4 bases, and 17 bases lay outside the gene matches. This CDR3 has 17 residues. CDR1 is SGHTA and CDR2 is FQGTGA in the germline V gene. Sequenced sample: PBMCs. This rearrangement joins TRBV7-3 to TRBJ1-1, with 8 bases lining up with TRBD1. The sequence was obtained from a man aged 40-55 years in good health and CMV-seropositive. The CDR3, as DNA: TGTGCCAGCAGCTCCTCGGTTCGGACAGGGCGACCCGATGAAGCTTTCTTT. It is translated as CASSSSVRTGRPDEAFF.